Below, 18 T cell receptor beta chains from the same sample are listed, as sequenced in a study of cytomegalovirus exposure and HLA in healthy donors. It was with 60 Vbeta and 13 Jbeta primers that the PCR ran. The protocol was immunoSEQ multiplex PCR, while the TCRdb copy is restricted to in-frame clones and leaves out a portion. The table has 140,000 or so clones, 9.4% seen once. Sequencing was performed on PBMCs. The source of these receptors is a male donor in good health and CMV-seronegative.

This sequence joins TRBV11-3 and TRBJ2-2, with 10 bases aligning to TRBD1. The CDR3 covers 15 residues. Per the germline V gene, CDR1 is SGHNT and CDR2 is YENEEA. The V segment lost 5 bases and the J segment 3 bases; nucleotides outside the gene matches: 3. The DNA for the CDR3 is TGTGCCAGCAGCCCGACAGGGGGCGACACCGGGGAGCTGTTTTTT. Residues: CASSPTGGDTGELFF. The full variable domain, with the rest looked up from reference TRBV11-3 and TRBJ2-2, is EAGVVQSPRYKIIEKKQPVAFWCNPISGHNTLYWYLQNLGQGPELLIRYENEEAVDDSQLPKDRFSAERLKGVDSTLKIQPAELGDSAVYLCASSPTGGDTGELFFGEGSRLTVL.

The sample holds a few counts of this clone. The chain combines TRBV6-1 with TRBJ1-4; unclear D gene. Germline V gene sequence: CDR1 MNHNS, CDR2 SASEGT. V was shortened by 5 bases and J by 6 bases, with 16 bases between the two germline ends. The CDR3 has 15 amino acids. CDR3 coding DNA: TGTGCCAGCAGTCCCACGGGAACCCCTGATGAAAAACTGTTTTTT. This gives the protein CASSPTGTPDEKLFF.

Only a few counts were recorded for this clone. Because it lacks the conserved phenylalanine or tryptophan at the end, this CDR3 is likely a read error. The rearrangement joins TRBV2 to TRBJ1-1; D is perhaps TRBD1 (6 bases). The V gene's germline CDR1 is SNHLY and CDR2 FYNNEI. This CDR3 spans 13 amino acids. V was shortened by 6 bases and J by 5 bases, with 13 bases between the two germline ends. The DNA of the CDR3 is TGTGCCAGCAGCACAGGGTTACAAACTGAAGCTTTCGTT. As protein: CASSTGLQTEAFV.

This clone was seen a handful of times. This chain connects TRBV4-1 to TRBJ1-5; D is unclear. Germline V gene sequence: CDR1 MGHRA, CDR2 YSYEKL. The CDR3 is 15 amino acids. Trimming removed 1 base from V and 4 bases from J, with 11 bases in between. The CDR3 DNA reads as TGCGCCAGCAGCCAAGTAGTTTCAGCGAATCAGCCCCAGCATTTT. Its translation: CASSQVVSANQPQHF.

There are a few counts of this clone. The V and J genes are TRBV5-1 and TRBJ1-2, with D possibly TRBD1 on 5 matching bases. The CDR3 has 15 amino acids. V was clipped by 2 bases and J by 5 bases, with 16 bases between them. CDR1 and CDR2 from the germline V gene are SGHRS and YFSETQ. CDR3 loop: CASSFTELRGYGYTF. For the CDR3, the DNA is TGCGCCAGCAGCTTTACGGAACTTAGGGGATATGGCTACACCTTC.

This clone has a handful of counts. The CDR3 here is CASSRSGGVGTYEQYF. Here the CDR3 DNA reads TGTGCCAGTAGTAGATCGGGCGGGGTGGGAACCTACGAGCAGTACTTC. The chain has TRBV19 and TRBJ2-7; possibly TRBD2 for D (6 bases). Deletions cut 4 bases from V and 2 bases from J, with 18 bases between. Germline CDR1 is LNHDA and CDR2 is SQIVND (reference sequence). The length of the CDR3 is 16 residues.

This clone came up a few times. In nucleotides, the CDR3 is TGCAGCGTTGCCAGAGGGGGGGCCCAATCTACTAATGAAAAACTGTTTTTT. It specifies CSVARGGAQSTNEKLFF. The gene calls are TRBV29-1 and TRBJ1-4, with TRBD1 as a possible D gene (6 bases). The V gene's germline CDR1 is SQVTM and CDR2 ANQGSEA. The CDR3 loop spans 17 amino acids. The germline V and J ends were trimmed by 4 bases and 2 bases, with 20 bases remaining between them.

This clone was counted a few times. The J gene is TRBJ2-7, the V gene TRBV19, with 11 bases lining up with TRBD2. After removal of 5 bases from V and 1 base from J, the junction contained 7 bases not matched to a gene. The V gene's germline CDR1 is LNHDA and CDR2 SQIVND (reference sequence). The CDR3 covers 16 residues. The CDR3 reads CASSDPGTSGSYEQYF. The CDR3, as DNA: TGTGCCAGTAGTGATCCTGGGACTAGCGGATCCTACGAGCAGTACTTC.

The CDR3 sequence is CASSQRSSGVFYNEQFF. In DNA form, the CDR3 reads TGTGCCAGCAGTCAAAGGTCTAGCGGGGTTTTCTACAATGAGCAGTTCTTC. V gene TRBV5-8 combines with J gene TRBJ2-1; TRBD2 aligns across 9 bases. The V segment lost 5 bases and the J segment 3 bases; nucleotides outside the gene matches: 12. Germline CDR1 and CDR2: SGHTS and YDEGEE. This CDR3 region has 17 residues.

This sequence joins TRBV4-1 and TRBJ1-6; D unclear. The V end was cut by 2 bases, the J end by 3 bases, with 11 bases between. CDR1 and CDR2 from the germline V gene are MGHRA and YSYEKL. The length of the CDR3 is 16 residues. The CDR3 here is CASSQYATVYNSPLHF. CDR3 bases: TGCGCCAGCAGCCAATACGCAACAGTCTATAATTCACCCCTCCACTTT.

This clone was observed a handful of times. This rearrangement joins TRBV2 to TRBJ1-2, with D possibly TRBD1 on 6 matching bases. Trimming removed 6 bases from V and 8 bases from J, with 13 bases in between. Germline values: CDR1 SNHLY, CDR2 FYNNEI. The CDR3 is made up of 12 amino acids. The CDR3 loop reads CASRADRSGYTF. CDR3 DNA: TGTGCCAGCAGGGCTGACAGGAGCGGCTACACCTTC.

This clone was seen only a few times. V gene TRBV6-1 combines with J gene TRBJ1-2, with no clear D. Germline CDR1 MNHNS, CDR2 SASEGT. V was shortened by 0 bases and J by 7 bases, with 12 bases between the two germline ends. This CDR3 has 14 residues. The CDR3 loop reads CASSEALLRGGYTF. The DNA for the CDR3 is TGTGCCAGCAGTGAAGCGCTCCTCAGAGGTGGCTACACCTTC.

In this sample, this clone turned up a few times. The chain joins TRBV5-1 to TRBJ2-1, with TRBD2 matching over 11 bases. The CDR3 contains 16 residues. CDR1 SGHRS and CDR2 YFSETQ come from the germline V gene. After removal of 0 bases from V and 5 bases from J, the junction contained 4 bases not matched to a gene. The CDR3 region is CASSLATSGRNNEQFF. Here the CDR3 DNA reads TGCGCCAGCAGCTTGGCCACTAGCGGGAGAAACAATGAGCAGTTCTTC.

This clone was seen a few times. The chain couples TRBV15 to TRBJ1-4; the D gene is possibly TRBD1 (5 bases). In germline, CDR1 is LNHNV, CDR2 YYDKDF (reference sequence). The CDR3 loop spans 14 amino acids. V gave up 5 bases and J gave up 7 bases, with 14 bases separating them. CDR3 sequence (DNA): TGTGCCACCAGCCCTCGGGGGAGGGGTGAAAAACTGTTTTTT. It encodes CATSPRGRGEKLFF. The variable domain in full, completed from reference TRBV15 and TRBJ1-4, reads DAMVIQNPRYQVTQFGKPVTLSCSQTLNHNVMYWYQQKSSQAPKLLFHYYDKDFNNEADTPDNFQSRRPNTSFCFLDIRSPGLGDTAMYLCATSPRGRGEKLFFGSGTQLSVL.

This clone was seen more than once but under ten times. The chain has TRBV28 and TRBJ1-5, with D uncertain. The germline CDR1 and CDR2 sequences are MDHEN and SYDVKM. The ends were cut back, 11 bases at V and 1 base at J, with 9 bases in the middle. This CDR3 has 12 amino acids. The CDR3 loop reads CAVRVSNQPQHF. The DNA for the CDR3 is TGTGCCGTACGGGTGAGCAATCAGCCCCAGCATTTT.

The rearrangement uses TRBV28 and TRBJ2-1; D possibly corresponds to TRBD1 (6 bases). Trimming removed 1 base from V and 10 bases from J, with 14 bases in between. The germline V gene encodes CDR1 MDHEN and CDR2 SYDVKM. The CDR3 is made up of 14 amino acids. CDR3 amino acids: CASSLLQGMMEQFF. DNA of the CDR3: TGTGCCAGCAGTTTATTACAGGGTATGATGGAGCAGTTCTTC.

CDR3 DNA sequence: TGTGCCTGGAGTGTCCGACTAGCGGGACCCGGGGAGCTGTTTTTT. Its protein product is CAWSVRLAGPGELFF. The chain employs TRBV30 and TRBJ2-2; 11 bases match TRBD2. The CDR3 spans 15 residues. CDR1 is GTSNPN, CDR2 SVGIG, per germline (reference sequence). Losses at the gene ends were 0 bases for V and 6 bases for J; bases not matched to a gene: 3.

This clone has just a few counts. Other nucleotide sequences from this sample produce the same CDR3. The rearrangement uses TRBV28 and TRBJ2-7; no clear D gene. The CDR3 is made up of 12 amino acids. Germline V lookup: CDR1 MDHEN, CDR2 SYDVKM. V shed 6 bases and J shed 2 bases, with 8 bases lying between them. Here the CDR3 DNA reads TGTGCCAGCAGCCTTCAGGCCTACGAGCAGTACTTC. Its protein is CASSLQAYEQYF.